This T cell receptor (beta chain) was identified in a study of regulatory T cells in long-lasting Graves disease. This CDR3 contains 15 residues. The germline V gene has CDR1 MNHEY and CDR2 SVGEGT. Trimming left V 3 bases short and J 7 bases short, with 15 bases between. As for time point: persistent/refractory GD, antithyroid drugs over 5 years with positive TRAb. With RNA extracted from PBMCs as input, the TCR library was made. General study results and limits: Between persistent patients, 2,500 to 3,500 public clonotypes were shared, exceeding the 900 to 1,000 shared between new patients. Small numbers of samples may have cut accuracy. Patients with persistent Graves' had lower TCR diversity than newly diagnosed patients. Persistent cases favored TRBV28, TRBJ1-2 and TRBJ2-5.

This clonotype came up a few times. Its specificity is not known. With a much larger clone just one base away, this may be a read error. Arm-PCR of CDR3 regions with iRepertoire HTBI primers generated TCR beta libraries. In TCRdb, the multiplex PCR reads were re-called with MiXCR into one record per CDR3 protein. The sample records almost 350,000 distinct CDR3 sequences, 15% to 20% being singletons. This rearrangement joins TRBV6-2 or TRBV6-3 to TRBJ1-4, with a tentative D call TRBD1 (5 bases). The origin of this receptor is a female donor with Graves disease. Sequencing was performed on peripheral blood mononuclear cells (PBMCs), taken when the disease was refractory, from a patient treated with antithyroid drugs. The CDR3 sequence: CASSYWGVVSEKLFF. DNA of the CDR3: TGTGCCAGCAGTTATTGGGGGGTGGTTAGTGAAAAACTGTTTTTT.